This passage covers 7 T cell receptor beta chains from one sample sequenced in a study of blood T cell repertoires in COVID-19 (dated by TCRdb to 2020 to 2021). Library prep was done by the immunoSEQ multiplex PCR assay. TCRdb's version of the immuneACCESS table is confined to in-frame rearrangements and falls short of the full clone set. An unresolved V gene accounts for under half of the shortfall where checked; the remainder is of unknown origin. For this sample the table gives 93,000 or so clones, of which about four fifths were detected only once. The ten top clones hold 12% of the sample. Sequenced sample: peripheral blood. Source of these receptors: a human donor in a cohort sampled during active COVID-19.

The chain is built from TRBV3-1 (or the pseudogene TRBV3-2) and TRBJ1-3; D may be TRBD1 (6 bases). Germline loops: CDR1 LGHDT, CDR2 YNNKEL (reference sequence). The CDR3 sequence is 14 residues long. Trimming pared 3 bases from V and 4 bases from J, leaving 10 bases between. The CDR3 DNA is TGTGCCAGCAGCCACTACAGGGACGGAAACACCATATATTTT. Its protein product is CASSHYRDGNTIYF.

This chain links TRBV18 with TRBJ2-2; 8 bases agree with TRBD2. V trimming: 6 bases; J trimming: 0 bases; junction bases outside the gene matches: 15. CDR3 length equals 19 residues. From germline, CDR1 is KGHSH and CDR2 LQKENI. The CDR3 region is CASSRRGSGGPPNTGELFF. CDR3 bases: TGTGCCAGCTCTCGACGTGGGAGCGGGGGCCCTCCGAACACCGGGGAGCTGTTTTTT.

The chain has TRBV6-1 and TRBJ1-2; a weak D match, TRBD1 (5 bases). CDR3 length: 15 amino acids. V was clipped by 1 base and J by 4 bases, with 13 bases between them. Germline CDR1 reads MNHNS; CDR2 reads SASEGT. Written as DNA, the CDR3 is TGTGCCAGCAGTGAAGGGTGGGAGGGGACCTATGGCTACACCTTC. Translating gives CASSEGWEGTYGYTF.

V and J are TRBV4-3 and TRBJ1-1, with D possibly matching TRBD1 (5 bases). CDR3 length: 13 amino acids. V lost 5 bases, J lost 1 base, and 8 bases lay in between. Germline V gene lookup returns CDR1 LGHNA and CDR2 YSLEER. CDR3 sequence (DNA): TGCGCCAGCAGCTCAGGGTCGAACACTGAAGCTTTCTTT. Translated: CASSSGSNTEAFF.

The chain combines TRBV4-3 with TRBJ2-7; 7 bases are shared with TRBD1. This CDR3 has 14 residues. Per the germline V gene, CDR1 is LGHNA and CDR2 is YSLEER. With V trimmed by 0 bases and J by 5 bases, 4 bases remained unmatched. The DNA of the CDR3 is TGCGCCAGCAGCCAAGAGCCCCAGGGGGACGAGCAGTACTTC. Its protein is CASSQEPQGDEQYF.

This clone is a singleton in its sample. The CDR3 nucleotides are TGCGCCAGCAGCCAAGTATCCCCGCGGGGGGATCAGCCCCAGCATTTT. Amino acids: CASSQVSPRGDQPQHF. The genes are TRBV4-1 and TRBJ1-5, with TRBD1 as a possible D gene (5 bases). Germline V gene sequence: CDR1 MGHRA, CDR2 YSYEKL. V dropped 1 base and J dropped 5 bases, with 15 bases sitting between them. The CDR3 is 16 amino acids.

This clone was picked up a small number of times. J is TRBJ1-5 and V is TRBV6-1; unclear D gene. The CDR3 has 16 amino acids. V gave up 0 bases and J gave up 1 base, with 10 bases separating them. The germline V gene encodes CDR1 MNHNS and CDR2 SASEGT. The CDR3 is CASSEAQQLSNQPQHF. The CDR3 bases are TGTGCCAGCAGTGAAGCGCAACAATTAAGCAATCAGCCCCAGCATTTT.